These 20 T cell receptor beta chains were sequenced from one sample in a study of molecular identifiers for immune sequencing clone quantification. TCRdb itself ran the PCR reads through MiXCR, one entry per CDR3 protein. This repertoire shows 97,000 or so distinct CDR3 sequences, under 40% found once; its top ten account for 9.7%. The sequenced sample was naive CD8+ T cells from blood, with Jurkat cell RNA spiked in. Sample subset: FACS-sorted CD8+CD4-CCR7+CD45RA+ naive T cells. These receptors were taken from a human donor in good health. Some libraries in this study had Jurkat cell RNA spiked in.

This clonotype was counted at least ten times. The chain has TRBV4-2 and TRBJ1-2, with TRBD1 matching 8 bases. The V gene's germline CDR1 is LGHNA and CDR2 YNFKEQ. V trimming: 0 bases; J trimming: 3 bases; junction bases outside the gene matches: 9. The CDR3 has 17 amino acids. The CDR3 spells CASSQDPSTGAHYGYTF. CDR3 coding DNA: TGTGCCAGCAGCCAAGATCCCTCGACAGGGGCCCACTATGGCTACACCTTC.

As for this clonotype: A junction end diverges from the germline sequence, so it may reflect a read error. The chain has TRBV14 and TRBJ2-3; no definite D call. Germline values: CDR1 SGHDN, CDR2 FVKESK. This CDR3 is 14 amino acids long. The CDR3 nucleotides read TGTGCCAGCAGCCCTAAAGGTACTACAGTTACGCAGTATTTT. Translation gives CASSPKGTTVTQYF.

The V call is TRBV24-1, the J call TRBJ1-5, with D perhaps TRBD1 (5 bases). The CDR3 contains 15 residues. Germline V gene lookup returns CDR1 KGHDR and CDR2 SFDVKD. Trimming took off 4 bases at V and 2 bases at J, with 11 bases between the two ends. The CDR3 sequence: CATSEGGIGNQPQHF. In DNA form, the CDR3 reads TGTGCCACCAGTGAGGGGGGGATCGGCAATCAGCCCCAGCATTTT.

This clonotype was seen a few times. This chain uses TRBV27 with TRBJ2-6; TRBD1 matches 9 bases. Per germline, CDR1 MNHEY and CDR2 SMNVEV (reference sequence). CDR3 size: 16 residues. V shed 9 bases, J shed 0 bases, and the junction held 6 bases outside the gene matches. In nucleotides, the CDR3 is TGTGCCAGTCTTGGACAGGGGATCTCTGGGGCCAACGTCCTGACTTTC. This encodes CASLGQGISGANVLTF.

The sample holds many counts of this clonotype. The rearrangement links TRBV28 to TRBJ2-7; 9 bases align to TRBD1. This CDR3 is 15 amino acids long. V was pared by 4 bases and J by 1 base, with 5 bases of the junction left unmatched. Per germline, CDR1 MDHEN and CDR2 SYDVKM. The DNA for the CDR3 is TGTGCCAGCAGTTCTCGGGACAGGGTATCCTACGAGCAGTACTTC. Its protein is CASSSRDRVSYEQYF.

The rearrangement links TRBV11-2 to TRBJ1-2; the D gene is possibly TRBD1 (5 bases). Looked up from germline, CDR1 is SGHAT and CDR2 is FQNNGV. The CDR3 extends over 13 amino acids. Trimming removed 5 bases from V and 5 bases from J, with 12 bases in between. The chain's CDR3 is CASSGSDIYGYTF. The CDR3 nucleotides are TGTGCCAGCAGCGGGTCGGACATATATGGCTACACCTTC.

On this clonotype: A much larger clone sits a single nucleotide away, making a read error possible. The CDR3 DNA reads as TGTGCCAGCAGTTACCGGGGGAGGGCCTACGAGCAGAACTTC. Residues: CASSYRGRAYEQNF. The chain has TRBV6-5 and TRBJ2-7; 7 bases fit TRBD2. CDR3 length equals 14 residues. Per germline, CDR1 MNHEY and CDR2 SVGAGI.

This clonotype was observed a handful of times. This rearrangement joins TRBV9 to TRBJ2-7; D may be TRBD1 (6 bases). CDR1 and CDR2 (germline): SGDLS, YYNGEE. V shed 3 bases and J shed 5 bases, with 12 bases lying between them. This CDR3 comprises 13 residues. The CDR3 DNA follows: TGTGCCAGCAGCGCTACAGGGCTGAACGAGCAGTACTTC. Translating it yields CASSATGLNEQYF.

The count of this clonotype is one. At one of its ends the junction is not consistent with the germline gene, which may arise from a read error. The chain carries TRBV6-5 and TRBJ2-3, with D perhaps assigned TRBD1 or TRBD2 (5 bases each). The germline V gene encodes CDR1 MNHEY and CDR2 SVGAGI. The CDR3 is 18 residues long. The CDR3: CAGSYGTYGIKSTDTQYF. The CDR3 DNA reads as TGTGCCGGCAGTTACGGGACGTACGGGATAAAAAGCACAGATACGCAGTATTTT.

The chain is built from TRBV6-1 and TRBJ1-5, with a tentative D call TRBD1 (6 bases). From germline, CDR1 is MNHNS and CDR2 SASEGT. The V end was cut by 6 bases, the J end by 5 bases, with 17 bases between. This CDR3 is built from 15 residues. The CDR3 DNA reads TGTGCCAGCAGCCGTTTGGACAGCACCTATCAGCCCCAGCATTTT. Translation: CASSRLDSTYQPQHF.

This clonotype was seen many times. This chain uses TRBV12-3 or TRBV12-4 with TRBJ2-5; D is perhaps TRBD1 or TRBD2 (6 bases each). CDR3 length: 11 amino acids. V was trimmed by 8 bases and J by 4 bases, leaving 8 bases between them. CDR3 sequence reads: CASGGPETQYF. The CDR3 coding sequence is TGTGCCAGCGGGGGGCCAGAGACCCAGTACTTC.

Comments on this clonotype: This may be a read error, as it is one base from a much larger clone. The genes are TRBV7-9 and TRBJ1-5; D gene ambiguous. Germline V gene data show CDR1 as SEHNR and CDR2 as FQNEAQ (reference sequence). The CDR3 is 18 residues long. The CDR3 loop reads CASSSTENRRPFNQPQRF. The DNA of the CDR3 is TGTGCCAGCAGCTCGACCGAGAACCGCAGGCCATTCAATCAGCCCCAGCGTTTT.

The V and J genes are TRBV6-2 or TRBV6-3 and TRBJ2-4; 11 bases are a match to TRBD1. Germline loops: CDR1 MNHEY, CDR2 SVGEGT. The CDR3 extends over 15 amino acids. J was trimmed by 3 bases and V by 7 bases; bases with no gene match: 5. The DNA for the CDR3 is TGTGCCAGCAATGGACAGGGGGCGGACAAAAACATTCAGTACTTC. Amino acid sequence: CASNGQGADKNIQYF.

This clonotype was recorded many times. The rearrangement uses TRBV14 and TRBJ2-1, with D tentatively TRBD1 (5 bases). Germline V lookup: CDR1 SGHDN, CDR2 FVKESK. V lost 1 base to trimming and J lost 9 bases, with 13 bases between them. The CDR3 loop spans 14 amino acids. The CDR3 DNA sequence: TGTGCCAGCAGCCAAGTAAACAGGAATACTGAGCAGTTCTTC. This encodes CASSQVNRNTEQFF.

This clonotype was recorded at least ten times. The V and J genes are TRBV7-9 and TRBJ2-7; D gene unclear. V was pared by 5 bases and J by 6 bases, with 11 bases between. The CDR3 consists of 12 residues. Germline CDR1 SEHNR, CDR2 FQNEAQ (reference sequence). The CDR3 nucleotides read TGTGCCAGCAGCCAAGGTTCGCTCGAGCAGTACTTC. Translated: CASSQGSLEQYF.

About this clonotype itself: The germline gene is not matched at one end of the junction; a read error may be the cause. The CDR3 sequence is CASSMAGDELYF. The CDR3, as DNA: TGTGCCAGCAGCATGGCGGGAGACGAGCTGTACTTC. The chain couples TRBV7-9 to TRBJ2-7; 7 bases agree with TRBD2. This CDR3 region has 12 residues. Germline V gene sequence: CDR1 SEHNR, CDR2 FQNEAQ (reference sequence).

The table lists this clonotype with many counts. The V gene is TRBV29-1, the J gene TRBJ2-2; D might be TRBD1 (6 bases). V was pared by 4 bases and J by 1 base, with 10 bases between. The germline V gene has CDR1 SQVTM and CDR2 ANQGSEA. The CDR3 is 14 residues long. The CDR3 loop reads CSVVGTRNTGELFF. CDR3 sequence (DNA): TGCAGCGTTGTTGGGACACGGAACACCGGGGAGCTGTTTTTT.

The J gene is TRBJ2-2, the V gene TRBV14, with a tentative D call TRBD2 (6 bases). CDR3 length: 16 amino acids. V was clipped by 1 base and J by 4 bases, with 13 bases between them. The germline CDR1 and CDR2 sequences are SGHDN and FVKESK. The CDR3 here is CASSQVPASVTGELFF. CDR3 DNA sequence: TGTGCCAGCAGCCAAGTTCCGGCTAGCGTCACCGGGGAGCTGTTTTTT. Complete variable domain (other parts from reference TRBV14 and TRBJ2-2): EAGVTQFPSHSVIEKGQTVTLRCDPISGHDNLYWYRRVMGKEIKFLLHFVKESKQDESGMPNNRFLAERTGGTYSTLKVQPAELEDSGVYFCASSQVPASVTGELFFGEGSRLTVL.

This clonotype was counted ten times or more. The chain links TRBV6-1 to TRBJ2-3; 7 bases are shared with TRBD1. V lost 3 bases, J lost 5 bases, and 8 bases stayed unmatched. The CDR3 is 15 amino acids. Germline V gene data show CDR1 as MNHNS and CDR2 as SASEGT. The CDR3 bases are TGTGCCAGCAGTGACCCCAGGGGGTCCAGAGATACGCAGTATTTT. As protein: CASSDPRGSRDTQYF.

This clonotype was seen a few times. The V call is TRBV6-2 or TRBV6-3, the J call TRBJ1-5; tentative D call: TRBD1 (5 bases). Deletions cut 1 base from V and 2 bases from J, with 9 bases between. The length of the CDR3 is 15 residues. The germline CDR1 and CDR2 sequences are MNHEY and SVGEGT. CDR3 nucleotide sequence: TGTGCCAGCAGTTACTTGAGGGGCGGCAATCAGCCCCAGCATTTT. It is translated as CASSYLRGGNQPQHF.